In its sample, the clone carrying this TCR beta chain was seen once. Its antigen is unidentified. These data come from a study of cytomegalovirus exposure and HLA in healthy donors. Primers included in the PCR were 60 Vbeta and 13 Jbeta primers. Some clones are missing from TCRdb's copy, which holds only in-frame ones; the method was immunoSEQ multiplex PCR. The sample includes roughly 190,000 clones, 60% to 80% seen only once; the top ten take over 2%. Germline CDR1 reads SEHNR; CDR2 reads FQNEAQ (reference sequence). The CDR3 runs to 15 residues. Trimming took 6 bases from V and 3 from J, leaving 16 bases between them. Study results and limitations: Clonal expansion, a later analysis showed, was greater in HLA-associated TCR beta chains than in equally common others. Presence/absence comparisons presumed near-even sequencing depth among donors. Reports state that TCR beta sequences accurately predicted most subjects' HLA-A and HLA-B alleles. On later analysis, the bulk of CMV-associated TCR beta chains appeared to be HLA-restricted.

The chain has TRBV7-9 and TRBJ2-3; maybe TRBD1 (6 bases). The sequence was obtained from a woman aged 25 to 39 in good health and CMV-seropositive. What was sequenced was PBMCs. The CDR3 protein is CASRSRAGETDTQYF. The CDR3 region has the DNA TGTGCCAGCAGATCGAGGGCAGGGGAAACAGATACGCAGTATTTT. Full variable domain (remainder filled in from reference TRBV7-9 and TRBJ2-3): DTGVSQNPRHKITKRGQNVTFRCDPISEHNRLYWYRQTLGQGPEFLTYFQNEAQLEKSRLLSDRFSAERPKGSFSTLEIQRTEQGDSAMYLCASRSRAGETDTQYFGPGTRLTVL.